This TCR beta chain was observed in a study of Ad26.COV2.S vaccination and SARS-CoV-2 variants. Libraries were prepared by immunoSEQ multiplex PCR; TCRdb keeps only in-frame clonotypes and omits some of them. The table records 400,000 to 500,000 clones, roughly 88% of them present only once. Indicated treatment: about 20 received Ad26.COV2.S at low or high dose, single or two shots; about 5 received placebo; per-sample allocation not given. Collection of samples fell on day 63 after the first vaccine or placebo injection. Germline loops: CDR1 GTSNPN, CDR2 SVGIG (reference sequence). The CDR3 runs to 15 residues.

The chain has TRBV30 and TRBJ1-4; tentatively, D is TRBD1 (5 bases). The material was peripheral blood, obtained in a trial of Ad26.COV2.S vaccine versus placebo. The source of this sequence is a person aged 18-60 years who received the Ad26.COV2.S COVID-19 vaccine or a placebo. Written as DNA, the CDR3 is TGTGCACTCAAAAGGCTGACAGCGTCTAATGAAAAACTGTTTTTT. Its translation is CALKRLTASNEKLFF. Complete variable domain (other parts from reference TRBV30 and TRBJ1-4): SQTIHQWPATLVQPVGSPLSLECTVEGTSNPNLYWYRQAAGRGLQLLFYSVGIGQISSEVPQNLSASRPQDRQFILSSKKLLLSDSGFYLCALKRLTASNEKLFFGSGTQLSVL.